Following are 4 T cell receptor beta chains from one sample sequenced in a study of molecular identifiers for immune sequencing clone quantification. TCRdb re-analysed the PCR reads in MiXCR, keeping a single row per CDR3 protein. In the table there are roughly 71,000 distinct CDR3 sequences, roughly 20% of which are singletons. The sample was naive CD8+ T cells from blood, with Jurkat cell RNA spiked in. Noted subset: FACS-sorted CD8+CD4-CCR7+CD45RA+ naive T cells. These receptors all come from a human donor in good health. Some libraries in this study had Jurkat cell RNA spiked in.

At least ten counts were recorded for this clonotype. The rearrangement joins TRBV25-1 to TRBJ2-7, with D possibly matching TRBD1 (6 bases). V lost 4 bases to trimming and J lost 6 bases, with 13 bases between them. CDR1 and CDR2 (germline): MGHDK, SYGVNS. This CDR3 region has 13 residues. The CDR3 loop is CASSASDSPEQYF. As DNA, the CDR3 is TGTGCCAGCAGTGCCTCGGACAGTCCCGAGCAGTACTTC.

At least ten counts were recorded for this clonotype. V and J are TRBV14 and TRBJ2-7; 10 bases are shared with TRBD1. Trimming took 3 bases from V and 0 from J; bases not matched to a gene: 11. The CDR3 extends over 18 amino acids. The germline V gene encodes CDR1 SGHDN and CDR2 FVKESK. The CDR3 sequence: CASSHSLGQGIASYEQYF. The CDR3, as DNA: TGTGCCAGCAGCCATAGTCTGGGACAGGGGATTGCCTCCTACGAGCAGTACTTC.

About this clonotype: Just one base apart from a much larger clone, this may be a read error. The rearrangement joins TRBV28 to TRBJ1-5; TRBD1 might be the D (5 bases). Trimming left V 8 bases short and J 2 bases short, with 22 bases between. The CDR3 length is 17 residues. Germline V gives CDR1 MDHEN, CDR2 SYDVKM. The CDR3 nucleotides are TGTGCCAGCGGACAACTTCCCGGGACGGAAGGCAATCAGCCCCAGCATTTT. Protein product: CASGQLPGTEGNQPQHF.

This clonotype was picked up many times. The chain couples TRBV10-2 to TRBJ2-7; D is possibly TRBD1 (6 bases). The CDR3 covers 11 residues. Trimming left V 6 bases short and J 8 bases short, with 11 bases between. Germline V gene sequence: CDR1 WSHSY, CDR2 SAAADI. The CDR3 reads CASSQTGKQYF. CDR3 sequence (DNA): TGCGCCAGCAGCCAAACAGGGAAGCAGTACTTC.